This T cell receptor (beta chain) was sequenced for a study of T cells after yellow fever vaccination. The study's findings and limits: In FACS-sorted repertoires, abundant clonotypes from the bulk population could appear as contaminants. Clones from primary vaccination mostly reappeared after the booster (96% CD4, over 85% CD8).

Turning to this clonotype: Its target is not known.

The V and J ends lost 0 bases and 16 bases, in that order; junction bases with no gene match: 8. CDR1 and CDR2 (germline): DFQATT, SNEGSKA (reference sequence). The CDR3 spans 12 residues. From the 5' RACE reads, TCRdb called clonotypes with MiXCR, one entry per CDR3 protein. The repertoire has approximately 300,000 distinct CDR3 sequences, 10% to 15% of them found once; the top ten carry roughly 0.5%. Sequences were derived from CD4+ T cells sorted from PBMCs, sampled 45 days after the yellow fever booster vaccination. The chain employs TRBV20-1 and TRBJ2-4; 8 bases map to TRBD2. This TCR was recovered from a man aged 30 to 45 who received the YFV17D yellow fever vaccine. CDR3 region: CSARDRTSSSYF. CDR3 DNA sequence: TGCAGTGCTAGAGATAGGACTAGCAGTTCTTACTTC.